Following are 4 T cell receptor beta chains from one sample sequenced in a study of shared clonotypes between healthy human individuals. Clones were sequenced by immunoSEQ multiplex PCR, and TCRdb holds only the in-frame ones, with some missing. This table holds a few million clones, approximately 95% found once. Sequencing was done on a sample of naive CD4+ T cells from PBMCs. The subset: CD45RA+ positively selected. These receptors were collected from a man between 18 and 35 years old in good health. Some clones in this sample may be carry-over from other donors' samples.

V and J are TRBV7-2 and TRBJ2-1; TRBD2 aligns across 8 bases. V lost 5 bases to trimming and J lost 0 bases; unmatched junction nucleotides: 6. Germline V gene sequence: CDR1 SGHTA, CDR2 FQGNSA. There are 16 residues in the CDR3. CDR3 DNA sequence: TGTGCCAGCAGCCGTACGCGGGGGGACTCCTACAATGAGCAGTTCTTC. It encodes CASSRTRGDSYNEQFF. Full variable domain (outside the CDR3, taken from reference TRBV7-2 and TRBJ2-1): GAGVSQSPSNKVTEKGKDVELRCDPISGHTALYWYRQSLGQGLEFLIYFQGNSAPDKSGLPSDRFSAERTGGSVSTLTIQRTQQEDSAVYLCASSRTRGDSYNEQFFGPGTRLTVL.

This chain uses TRBV27 with TRBJ2-7, with D unresolved. This CDR3 has 14 amino acids. V lost 4 bases, J lost 6 bases, and 16 bases lay in between. Germline values: CDR1 MNHEY, CDR2 SMNVEV (reference sequence). CDR3 bases: TGTGCCAGCAGTTGGAATAGTAAGACCGTCGAGCAGTACTTC. Protein: CASSWNSKTVEQYF.

This chain uses TRBV5-4 with TRBJ2-7, with 10 bases that match TRBD2. This CDR3 has 15 residues. After removal of 0 bases from V and 4 bases from J, the junction contained 4 bases not matched to a gene. The germline V gene encodes CDR1 SGHNT and CDR2 YYREEE (reference sequence). The CDR3 DNA follows: TGTGCCAGCAGCTTGGAAGGAGCGGGAGGGTACGAGCAGTACTTC. Translating gives CASSLEGAGGYEQYF.

The chain couples TRBV7-9 to TRBJ2-1; weak D call: TRBD2 (5 bases). The CDR3 loop spans 16 amino acids. Germline V gene lookup returns CDR1 SEHNR and CDR2 FQNEAQ (reference sequence). The ends were cut back, 5 bases at V and 3 bases at J, with 17 bases in the middle. As DNA, the CDR3 is TGTGCCAGCAGCCCAACCCGGAGCGGTCGCTACAATGAGCAGTTCTTC. Residues: CASSPTRSGRYNEQFF.